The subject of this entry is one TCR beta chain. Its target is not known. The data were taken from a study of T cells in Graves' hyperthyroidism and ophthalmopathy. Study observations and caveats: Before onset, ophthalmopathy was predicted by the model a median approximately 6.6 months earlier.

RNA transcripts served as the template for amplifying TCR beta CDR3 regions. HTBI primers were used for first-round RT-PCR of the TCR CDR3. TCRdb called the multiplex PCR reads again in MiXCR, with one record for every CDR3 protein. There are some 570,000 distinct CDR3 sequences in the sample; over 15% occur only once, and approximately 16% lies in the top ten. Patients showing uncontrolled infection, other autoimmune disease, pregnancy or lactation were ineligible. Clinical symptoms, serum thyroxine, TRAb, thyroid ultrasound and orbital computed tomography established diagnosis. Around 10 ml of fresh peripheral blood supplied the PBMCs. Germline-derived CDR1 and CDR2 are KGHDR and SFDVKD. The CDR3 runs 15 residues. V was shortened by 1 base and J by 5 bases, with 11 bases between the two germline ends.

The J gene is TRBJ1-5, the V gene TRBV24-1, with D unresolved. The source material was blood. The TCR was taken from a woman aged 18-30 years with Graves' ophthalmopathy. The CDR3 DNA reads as TGTGCCACCAGTGATTTACCCGGGATCTATCAGCCCCAGCATTTT. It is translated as CATSDLPGIYQPQHF.